The present T cell receptor beta chain was sequenced within a study of T cells in Graves' hyperthyroidism and ophthalmopathy. On the study more broadly: Peripheral blood sampling occurred at initial diagnosis, before any treatment. Study conclusions and caveats: Also found in blood were most expanded thyroid clonotypes above 0.001.

TCR beta CDR3 regions were amplified from RNA transcripts. With the HTBI primer set, the TCR CDR3 went through a first round of RT-PCR. TCRdb fed the multiplex PCR reads into MiXCR, producing one record per CDR3 protein. Counted here are hundreds of thousands of distinct CDR3 sequences, 35% to 45% occurring once; the ten biggest clones make up 7% to 10%. CDR3 length: 14 residues. Trimming shortened V by 5 bases and J by 1 base, and 12 bases separated the two germline ends. Germline V gene lookup returns CDR1 SGHTA and CDR2 FQGTGA. In this sample, this clonotype turned up a few times. Antigen specificity is unknown. The definition of stable Graves' hyperthyroidism was no ophthalmopathy progression within 18 months. Patients with uncontrolled infections, other autoimmune diseases, pregnancy or lactation were excluded.

Sequenced sample: blood. The sequence was collected from a man younger than 35 with Graves' hyperthyroidism. The chain joins TRBV7-3 to TRBJ2-7, with D perhaps matching TRBD2 (6 bases). The DNA of the CDR3 is TGTGCCAGCAGCCCGGGACTCCTATCCTACGAGCAGTACTTC. This gives the protein CASSPGLLSYEQYF. The whole variable domain, remainder taken from reference TRBV7-3 and TRBJ2-7, is GAGVSQTPSNKVTEKGKYVELRCDPISGHTALYWYRQSLGQGPEFLIYFQGTGAADDSGLPNDRFFAVRPEGSVSTLKIQRTERGDSAVYLCASSPGLLSYEQYFGPGTRLTVT.